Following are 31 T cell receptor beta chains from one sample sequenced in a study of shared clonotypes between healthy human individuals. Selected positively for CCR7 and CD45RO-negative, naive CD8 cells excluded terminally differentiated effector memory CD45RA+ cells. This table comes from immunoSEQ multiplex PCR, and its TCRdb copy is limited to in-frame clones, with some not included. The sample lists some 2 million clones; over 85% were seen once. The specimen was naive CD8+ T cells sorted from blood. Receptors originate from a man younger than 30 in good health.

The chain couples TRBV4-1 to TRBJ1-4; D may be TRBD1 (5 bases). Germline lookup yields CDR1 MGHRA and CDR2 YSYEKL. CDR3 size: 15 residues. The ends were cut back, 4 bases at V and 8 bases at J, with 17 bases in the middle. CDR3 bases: TGCGCCAGCAGCCTAAAACAGGTCAGAGGAGAAAAACTGTTTTTT. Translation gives CASSLKQVRGEKLFF.

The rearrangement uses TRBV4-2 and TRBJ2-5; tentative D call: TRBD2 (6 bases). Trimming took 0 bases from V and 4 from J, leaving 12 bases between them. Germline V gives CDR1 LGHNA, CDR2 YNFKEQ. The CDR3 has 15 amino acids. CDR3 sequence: CASSQDNGGVETQYF. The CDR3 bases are TGTGCCAGCAGCCAAGATAACGGGGGAGTAGAGACCCAGTACTTC.

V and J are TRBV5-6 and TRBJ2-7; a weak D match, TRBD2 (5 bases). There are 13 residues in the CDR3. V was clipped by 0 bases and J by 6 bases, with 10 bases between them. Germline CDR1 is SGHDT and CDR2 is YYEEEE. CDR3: CASSLGGLREQYF. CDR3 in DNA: TGTGCCAGCAGCTTGGGCGGACTTCGCGAGCAGTACTTC. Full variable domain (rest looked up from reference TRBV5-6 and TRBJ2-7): DAGVTQSPTHLIKTRGQQVTLRCSPKSGHDTVSWYQQALGQGPQFIFQYYEEEERQRGNFPDRFSGHQFPNYSSELNVNALLLGDSALYLCASSLGGLREQYFGPGTRLTVT.

The CDR3, as DNA: TGCGCCAGCAGCCAAGAGCGACTAGCGGGAGGAAGCTCCTACGAGCAGTACTTC. Encoded protein: CASSQERLAGGSSYEQYF. The chain couples TRBV4-3 to TRBJ2-7; TRBD2 matches 13 bases. V shed 0 bases and J 0 bases; nucleotides not matched to a gene: 5. Germline lookup yields CDR1 LGHNA and CDR2 YSLEER. The CDR3 loop spans 18 amino acids.

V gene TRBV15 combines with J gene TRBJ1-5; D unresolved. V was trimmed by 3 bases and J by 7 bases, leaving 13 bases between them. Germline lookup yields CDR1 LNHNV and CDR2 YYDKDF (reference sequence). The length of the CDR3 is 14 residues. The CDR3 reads CATSRDPGPQPQHF. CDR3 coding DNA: TGTGCCACCAGCAGGGACCCCGGGCCGCAGCCCCAGCATTTT.

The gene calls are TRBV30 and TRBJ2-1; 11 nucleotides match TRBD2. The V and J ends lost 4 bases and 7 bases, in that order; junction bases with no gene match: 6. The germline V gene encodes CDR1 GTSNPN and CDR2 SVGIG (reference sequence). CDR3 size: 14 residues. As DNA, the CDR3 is TGTGCCTGGACGCTAGCGGGAGGCGGGAATGAGCAGTTCTTC. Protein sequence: CAWTLAGGGNEQFF.

CDR3 region: CASSLTGYQETQYF. The CDR3 DNA follows: TGTGCCAGCAGCTTAACTGGGTACCAAGAGACCCAGTACTTC. This sequence joins TRBV7-2 and TRBJ2-5; D is uncertain. CDR1 SGHTA and CDR2 FQGNSA come from the germline V gene. V was shortened by 2 bases and J by 0 bases, with 7 bases between the two germline ends. This CDR3 is 14 amino acids long.

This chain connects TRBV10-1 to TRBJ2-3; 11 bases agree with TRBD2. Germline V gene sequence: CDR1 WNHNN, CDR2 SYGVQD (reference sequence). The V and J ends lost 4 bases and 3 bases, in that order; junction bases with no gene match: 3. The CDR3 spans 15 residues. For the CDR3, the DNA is TGCGCCAGCAGTGGGGGGACTAGCGGTACAGATACGCAGTATTTT. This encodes CASSGGTSGTDTQYF.

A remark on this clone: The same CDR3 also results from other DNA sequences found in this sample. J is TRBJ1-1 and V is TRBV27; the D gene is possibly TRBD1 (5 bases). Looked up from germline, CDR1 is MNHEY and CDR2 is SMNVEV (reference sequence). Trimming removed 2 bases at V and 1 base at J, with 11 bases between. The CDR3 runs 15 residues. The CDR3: CASSLSPGTNTEAFF. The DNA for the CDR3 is TGTGCCAGCAGTTTAAGCCCAGGGACGAACACTGAAGCTTTCTTT.

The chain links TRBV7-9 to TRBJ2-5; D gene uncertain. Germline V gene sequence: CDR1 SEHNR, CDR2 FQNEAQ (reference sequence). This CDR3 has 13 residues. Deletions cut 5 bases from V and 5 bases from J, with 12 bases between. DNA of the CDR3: TGTGCCAGCAGCCCCTACACCGGGGAGACCCAGTACTTC. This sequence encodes CASSPYTGETQYF.

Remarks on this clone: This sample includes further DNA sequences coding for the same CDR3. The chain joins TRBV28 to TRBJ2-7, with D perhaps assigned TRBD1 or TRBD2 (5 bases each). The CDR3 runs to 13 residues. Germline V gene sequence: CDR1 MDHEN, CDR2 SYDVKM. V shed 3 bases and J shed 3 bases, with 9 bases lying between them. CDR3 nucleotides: TGTGCCAGCAGTTTCCGAGGGGTCTACGAGCAGTACTTC. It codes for CASSFRGVYEQYF.

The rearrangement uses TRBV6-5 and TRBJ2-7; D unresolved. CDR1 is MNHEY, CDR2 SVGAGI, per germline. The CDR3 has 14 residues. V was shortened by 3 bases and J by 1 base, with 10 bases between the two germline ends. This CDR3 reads CASSYGQTSYEQYF. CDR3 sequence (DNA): TGTGCCAGCAGTTATGGGCAGACTTCCTACGAGCAGTACTTC.

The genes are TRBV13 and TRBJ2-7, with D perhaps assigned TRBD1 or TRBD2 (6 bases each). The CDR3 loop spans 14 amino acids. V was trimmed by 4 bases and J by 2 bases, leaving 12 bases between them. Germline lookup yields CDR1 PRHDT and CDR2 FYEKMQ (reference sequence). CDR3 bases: TGTGCCAGCAGCTCCACGGAGGGGGCCTACGAGCAGTACTTC. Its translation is CASSSTEGAYEQYF.

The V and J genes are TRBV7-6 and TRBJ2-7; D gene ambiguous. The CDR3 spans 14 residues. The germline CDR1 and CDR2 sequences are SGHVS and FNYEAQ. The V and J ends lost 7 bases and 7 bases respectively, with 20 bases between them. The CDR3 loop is CASIIRAPSREQYF. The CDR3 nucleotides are TGTGCCAGCATCATACGGGCCCCGTCTCGGGAGCAGTACTTC.

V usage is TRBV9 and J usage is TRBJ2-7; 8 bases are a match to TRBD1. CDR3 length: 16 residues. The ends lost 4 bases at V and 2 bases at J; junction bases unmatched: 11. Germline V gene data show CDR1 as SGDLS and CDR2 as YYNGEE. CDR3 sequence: CASSPAGQVTPYEQYF. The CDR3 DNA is TGTGCCAGCAGCCCGGCGGGACAGGTGACCCCCTACGAGCAGTACTTC.

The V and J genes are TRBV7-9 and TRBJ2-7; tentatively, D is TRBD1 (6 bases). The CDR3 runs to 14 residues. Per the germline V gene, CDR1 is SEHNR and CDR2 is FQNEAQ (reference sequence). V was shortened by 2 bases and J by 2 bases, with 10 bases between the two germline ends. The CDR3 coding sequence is TGTGCCAGCAGCTTAAGGACAGATACCTACGAGCAGTACTTC. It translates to CASSLRTDTYEQYF.

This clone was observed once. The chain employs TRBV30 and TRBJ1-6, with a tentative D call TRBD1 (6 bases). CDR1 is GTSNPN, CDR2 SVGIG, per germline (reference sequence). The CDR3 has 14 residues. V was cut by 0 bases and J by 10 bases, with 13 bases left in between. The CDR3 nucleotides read TGTGCCTGGAGTGTCGGGGGCGGGGGATCACCCCTCCACTTT. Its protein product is CAWSVGGGGSPLHF. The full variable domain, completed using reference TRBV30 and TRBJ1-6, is SQTIHQWPATLVQPVGSPLSLECTVEGTSNPNLYWYRQAAGRGLQLLFYSVGIGQISSEVPQNLSASRPQDRQFILSSKKLLLSDSGFYLCAWSVGGGGSPLHFGNGTRLTVT.

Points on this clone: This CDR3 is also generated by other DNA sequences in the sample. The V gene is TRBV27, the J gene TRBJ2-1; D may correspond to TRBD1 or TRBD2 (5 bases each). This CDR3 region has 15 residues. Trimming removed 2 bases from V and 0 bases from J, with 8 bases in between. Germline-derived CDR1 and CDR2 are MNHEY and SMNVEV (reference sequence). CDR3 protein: CASSLDGGSYNEQFF. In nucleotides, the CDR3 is TGTGCCAGCAGTTTAGATGGGGGCTCCTACAATGAGCAGTTCTTC.

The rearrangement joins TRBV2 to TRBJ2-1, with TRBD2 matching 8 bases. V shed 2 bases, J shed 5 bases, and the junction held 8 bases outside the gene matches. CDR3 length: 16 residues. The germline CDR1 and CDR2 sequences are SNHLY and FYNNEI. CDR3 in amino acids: CASSESAGRADNEQFF. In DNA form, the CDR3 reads TGTGCCAGCAGTGAATCGGCCGGGAGGGCGGACAATGAGCAGTTCTTC.

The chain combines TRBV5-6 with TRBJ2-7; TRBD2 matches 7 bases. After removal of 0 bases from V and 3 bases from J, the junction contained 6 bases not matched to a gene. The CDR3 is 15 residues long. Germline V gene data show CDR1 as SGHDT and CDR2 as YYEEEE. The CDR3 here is CASSLGEGPHYEQYF. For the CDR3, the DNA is TGTGCCAGCAGCTTGGGGGAGGGCCCCCACTACGAGCAGTACTTC. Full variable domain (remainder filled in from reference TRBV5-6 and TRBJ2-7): DAGVTQSPTHLIKTRGQQVTLRCSPKSGHDTVSWYQQALGQGPQFIFQYYEEEERQRGNFPDRFSGHQFPNYSSELNVNALLLGDSALYLCASSLGEGPHYEQYFGPGTRLTVT.

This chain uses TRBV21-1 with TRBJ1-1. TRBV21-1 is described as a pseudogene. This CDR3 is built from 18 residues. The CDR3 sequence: CASSKGTTGPAKNTEAFF. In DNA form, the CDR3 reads TGTGCCAGCAGCAAAGGGACTACAGGACCCGCTAAGAACACTGAAGCTTTCTTT.

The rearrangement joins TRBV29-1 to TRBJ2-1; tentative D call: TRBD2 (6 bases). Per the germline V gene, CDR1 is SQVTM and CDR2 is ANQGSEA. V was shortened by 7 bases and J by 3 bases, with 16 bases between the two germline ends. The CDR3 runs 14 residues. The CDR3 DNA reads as TGCAGCGCCGGGGTAGCGGTAGGCTACAATGAGCAGTTCTTC. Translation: CSAGVAVGYNEQFF.

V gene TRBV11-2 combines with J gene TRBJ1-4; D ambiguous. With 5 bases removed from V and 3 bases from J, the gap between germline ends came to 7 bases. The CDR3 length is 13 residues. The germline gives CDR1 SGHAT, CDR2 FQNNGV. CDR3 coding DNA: TGTGCCAGCAGCCGGGAGTCTAATGAAAAACTGTTTTTT. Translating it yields CASSRESNEKLFF. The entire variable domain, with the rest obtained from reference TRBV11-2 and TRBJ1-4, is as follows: EAGVAQSPRYKIIEKRQSVAFWCNPISGHATLYWYQQILGQGPKLLIQFQNNGVVDDSQLPKDRFSAERLKGVDSTLKIQPAKLEDSAVYLCASSRESNEKLFFGSGTQLSVL.

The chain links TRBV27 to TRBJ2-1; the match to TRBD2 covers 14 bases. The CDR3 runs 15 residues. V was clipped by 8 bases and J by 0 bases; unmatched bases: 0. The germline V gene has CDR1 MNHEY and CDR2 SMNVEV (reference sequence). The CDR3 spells CASGTSGSSYNEQFF. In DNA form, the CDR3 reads TGTGCCAGCGGGACTAGCGGGAGCTCCTACAATGAGCAGTTCTTC.

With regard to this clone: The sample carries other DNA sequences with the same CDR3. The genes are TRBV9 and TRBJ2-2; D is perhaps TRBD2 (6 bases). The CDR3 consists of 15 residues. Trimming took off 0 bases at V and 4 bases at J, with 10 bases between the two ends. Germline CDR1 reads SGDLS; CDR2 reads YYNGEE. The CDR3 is CASSVGGGPTGELFF. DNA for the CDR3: TGTGCCAGCAGCGTAGGTGGAGGGCCCACCGGGGAGCTGTTTTTT.

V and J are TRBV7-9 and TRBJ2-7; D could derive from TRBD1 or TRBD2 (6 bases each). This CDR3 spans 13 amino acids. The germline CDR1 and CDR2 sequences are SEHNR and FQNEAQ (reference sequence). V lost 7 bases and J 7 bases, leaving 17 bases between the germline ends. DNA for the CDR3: TGTGCCAGCACCCGGCCGGGGGCGAGGGAGCAGTACTTC. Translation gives CASTRPGAREQYF.

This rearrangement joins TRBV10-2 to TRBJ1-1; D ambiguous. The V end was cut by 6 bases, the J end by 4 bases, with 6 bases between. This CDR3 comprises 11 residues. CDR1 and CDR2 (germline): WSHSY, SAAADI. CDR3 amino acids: CASRAGTEAFF. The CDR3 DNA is TGCGCCAGCAGAGCGGGCACTGAAGCTTTCTTT.

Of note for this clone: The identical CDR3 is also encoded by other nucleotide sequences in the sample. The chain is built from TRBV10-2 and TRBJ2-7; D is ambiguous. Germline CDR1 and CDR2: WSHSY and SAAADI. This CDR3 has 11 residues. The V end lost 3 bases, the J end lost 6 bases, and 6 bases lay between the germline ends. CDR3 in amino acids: CASSDTGEQYF. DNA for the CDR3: TGCGCCAGCAGTGATACGGGCGAGCAGTACTTC.

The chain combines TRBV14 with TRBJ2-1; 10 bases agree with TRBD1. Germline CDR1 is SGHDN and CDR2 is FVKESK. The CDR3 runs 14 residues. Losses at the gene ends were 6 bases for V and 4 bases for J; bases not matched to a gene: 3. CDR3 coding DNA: TGTGCCAGCAGAGGGACAGGGGCATACAATGAGCAGTTCTTC. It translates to CASRGTGAYNEQFF.

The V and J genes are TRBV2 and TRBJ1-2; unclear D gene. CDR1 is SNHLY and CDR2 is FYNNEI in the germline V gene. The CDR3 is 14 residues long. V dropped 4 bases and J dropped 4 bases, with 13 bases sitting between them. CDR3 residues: CASSVDDGLYGYTF. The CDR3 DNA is TGTGCCAGCAGTGTGGATGATGGACTCTATGGCTACACCTTC.

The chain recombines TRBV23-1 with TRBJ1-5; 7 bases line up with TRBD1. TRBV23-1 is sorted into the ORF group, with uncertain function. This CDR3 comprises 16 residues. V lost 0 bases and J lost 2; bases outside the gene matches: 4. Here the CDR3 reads CASSQSSGQGNQPQHF. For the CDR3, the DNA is TGCGCCAGCAGTCAATCGTCAGGACAGGGCAATCAGCCCCAGCATTTT.